What follows are 24 T cell receptor beta chains derived from one specimen sequenced in a study of T cell repertoires in cytomegalovirus infection. From the reads, TCRdb called clonotypes with MiXCR, one entry per CDR3 protein. This sample has around 130,000 distinct CDR3 sequences, with almost 9% found just once. Sequenced: PBMCs. The source is a human donor in good health (CMV status not recorded). Some clones in this sample may be carry-over from other donors' samples.

This clonotype occurred many times. This chain joins TRBV7-9 and TRBJ2-1; perhaps TRBD2 as D (5 bases). This CDR3 region has 15 residues. Trimming took off 1 base at V and 10 bases at J, with 17 bases between the two ends. Germline V gene sequence: CDR1 SEHNR, CDR2 FQNEAQ (reference sequence). The CDR3 bases are TGTGCCAGCAGCTTAGGACTACCGGCTCCCCAAGAGCAGTTCTTC. Its translation: CASSLGLPAPQEQFF.

The V and J genes are TRBV15 and TRBJ2-3; D remains ambiguous. V dropped 0 bases and J dropped 5 bases, with 6 bases sitting between them. From germline, CDR1 is LNHNV and CDR2 YYDKDF (reference sequence). The CDR3 loop spans 13 amino acids. This chain's CDR3 is CATSRESGDTQYF. Here the CDR3 DNA reads TGTGCCACCAGCAGAGAGTCTGGAGATACGCAGTATTTT.

This clonotype was detected a few times. J is TRBJ2-6 and V is TRBV15, with a tentative D call TRBD1 (6 bases). The V end lost 0 bases, the J end lost 0 bases, and 18 bases lay between the germline ends. This CDR3 has 20 amino acids. Germline values: CDR1 LNHNV, CDR2 YYDKDF (reference sequence). CDR3: CATSRDVDSRSLSGANVLTF. CDR3 DNA: TGTGCCACCAGCAGAGACGTGGACAGTCGTAGTCTCTCTGGGGCCAACGTCCTGACTTTC.

This clonotype was recorded at least ten times. The V and J genes are TRBV6-5 and TRBJ2-1; possible D gene TRBD1, 5 bases. CDR1 and CDR2 (germline): MNHEY, SVGAGI. The CDR3 sequence is 19 residues long. Deletions cut 0 bases from V and 4 bases from J, with 22 bases between. The CDR3 bases are TGTGCCAGCAGTTACTCGAAAGGGGAACGGACCGTACCATACAATGAGCAGTTCTTC. This encodes CASSYSKGERTVPYNEQFF.

This clonotype was detected only a few times. V and J are TRBV9 and TRBJ2-1; 8 nucleotides match TRBD1. Germline V lookup: CDR1 SGDLS, CDR2 YYNGEE. The CDR3 covers 13 residues. V trimming: 1 base; J trimming: 8 bases; junction bases outside the gene matches: 2. The CDR3 DNA reads as TGTGCCAGCAGCGTATTACAGGGGGATGAGCAGTTCTTC. Its protein is CASSVLQGDEQFF.

This clonotype appeared many times. This chain joins TRBV11-1 and TRBJ2-7; TRBD2 might be the D (7 bases). V lost 4 bases to trimming and J lost 2 bases, with 21 bases between them. Germline V gene lookup returns CDR1 SGHAT and CDR2 FQDESV (reference sequence). The CDR3 consists of 17 residues. The DNA of the CDR3 is TGTGCCAGCAGCTCCAGAGGAGGGGGGGGGCCCACCTACGAGCAGTACTTC. Translated, it gives CASSSRGGGGPTYEQYF.

This clonotype was seen a few times. The genes are TRBV2 and TRBJ1-5; D unclear. The CDR3 extends over 13 amino acids. Germline CDR1 reads SNHLY; CDR2 reads FYNNEI. V was trimmed by 7 bases and J by 7 bases, leaving 14 bases between them. The CDR3 region is CASTGALGQPQHF. In nucleotides, the CDR3 is TGTGCCAGCACGGGTGCATTAGGGCAGCCCCAGCATTTT.

About this clonotype itself: This may be a read error, as it is one base from a much larger clone. The chain links TRBV20-1 to TRBJ1-1; D uncertain. Trimming cost V 5 bases and J 1 base, with 5 bases left between them. The germline CDR1 and CDR2 sequences are DFQATT and SNEGSKA (reference sequence). This CDR3 is 11 amino acids long. CDR3: CSAQENTEAFF. Written as DNA, the CDR3 is TGCAGTGCTCAGGAGAACACTGAAGCTTTCTTT.

This clonotype was recorded many times. The rearrangement uses TRBV2 and TRBJ2-2; 8 nucleotides match TRBD2. CDR1 and CDR2 (germline): SNHLY, FYNNEI. The CDR3 is 15 residues long. The V gene end was trimmed by 3 bases and the J gene end by 1 base; junction bases not matched to a gene: 1. In nucleotides, the CDR3 is TGTGCCAGCAGTGAGGGACTAGTGAACACCGGGGAGCTGTTTTTT. This translates into CASSEGLVNTGELFF.

Ten or more counts support this clonotype. The genes are TRBV20-1 and TRBJ2-5; no clear D gene. V shed 4 bases and J shed 0 bases, with 3 bases lying between them. Germline assignment: CDR1 DFQATT and CDR2 SNEGSKA (reference sequence). CDR3 length: 11 amino acids. The chain's CDR3 is CSATDQETQYF. The DNA of the CDR3 is TGCAGTGCTACAGACCAAGAGACCCAGTACTTC.

There are many counts of this clonotype. The chain employs TRBV5-1 and TRBJ2-6, with unresolved D. The CDR3 covers 16 residues. Germline V CDR1 and CDR2: SGHRS, YFSETQ. Trimming cost V 4 bases and J 2 bases, with 13 bases left between them. CDR3 loop: CASSPSPGAGANVLTF. CDR3 DNA sequence: TGCGCCAGCAGCCCGTCCCCAGGAGCTGGGGCCAACGTCCTGACTTTC.

This clonotype was counted ten times or more. The chain has TRBV7-9 and TRBJ2-7; the D call may be TRBD1 or TRBD2 (6 bases each). The CDR3 has 13 amino acids. V was pared by 5 bases and J by 4 bases, with 12 bases between. Germline V gene sequence: CDR1 SEHNR, CDR2 FQNEAQ (reference sequence). The CDR3 bases are TGTGCCAGCAGCACGGGGGCAGGGTACGAGCAGTACTTC. Its translation: CASSTGAGYEQYF.

In this sample, this clonotype turned up many times. Here the CDR3 DNA reads TGCAGTGCTAATGACTTCAGTGGCACAGATACGCAGTATTTT. Protein product: CSANDFSGTDTQYF. The V call is TRBV20-1, the J call TRBJ2-3; D is undetermined. Between the trimmed V and J ends, which lost 4 bases and 1 base, there was a span of 12 bases. The CDR3 has 14 amino acids. The germline V gene encodes CDR1 DFQATT and CDR2 SNEGSKA (reference sequence).

The chain carries TRBV7-6 and TRBJ2-3; D gene uncertain. The germline gives CDR1 SGHVS, CDR2 FNYEAQ. V was pared by 6 bases and J by 0 bases, with 10 bases between. The CDR3 loop spans 14 amino acids. For the CDR3, the DNA is TGTGCCAGCAGACAGATAATTAGCACAGATACGCAGTATTTT. This codes for CASRQIISTDTQYF. The complete variable domain, with remaining parts taken from reference TRBV7-6 and TRBJ2-3, reads GAGVSQSPRYKVTKRGQDVALRCDPISGHVSLYWYRQALGQGPEFLTYFNYEAQQDKSGLPNDRFSAERPEGSISTLTIQRTEQRDSAMYRCASRQIISTDTQYFGPGTRLTVL.

A note on this clonotype: This may come from a read error, since a much larger clone is one base off. The V call is TRBV28, the J call TRBJ2-3, with D uncertain. This CDR3 has 11 residues. V was pared by 4 bases and J by 4 bases, with 3 bases between. Germline CDR1 is MDHEN and CDR2 is SYDVKM. The CDR3 nucleotides are TGTGCCAGCAGTTCCCCAGATACGCAGTATTTT. This codes for CASSSPDTQYF.

This clonotype was counted ten times or more. V usage is TRBV28 and J usage is TRBJ2-3, with TRBD2 identical over 16 bases. There are 16 residues in the CDR3. In germline, CDR1 is MDHEN, CDR2 SYDVKM. Trimming removed 6 bases from V and 6 bases from J; junction bases left unmatched: 6. CDR3 residues: CASRRGLAGGQDTQYF. CDR3 nucleotide sequence: TGTGCCAGCAGACGGGGACTAGCGGGGGGGCAGGATACGCAGTATTTT.

This clonotype was found many times. The chain has TRBV4-1 and TRBJ1-2; D ambiguous. Trimming pared 9 bases from V and 1 base from J, leaving 24 bases between. From germline, CDR1 is MGHRA and CDR2 YSYEKL. The CDR3 covers 17 residues. The CDR3 DNA reads as TGCGCCAGTATGAGGGAAGAGGTCCAGACCCTTAACTATGGCTACACCTTC. Amino acid sequence: CASMREEVQTLNYGYTF.

This clonotype occurred a few times. The rearrangement joins TRBV6-6 to TRBJ2-7; the match to TRBD1 covers 11 bases. Germline loops: CDR1 MNHNY, CDR2 SVGAGI (reference sequence). The CDR3 sequence is 12 residues long. J lost 9 bases, V lost 6 bases, and 4 bases had no gene match. The CDR3, as DNA: TGTGCCAGCAGCTCCGGGACAGGGGGGCAGTACTTC. Protein: CASSSGTGGQYF.

This clonotype was seen only a few times. The V and J genes are TRBV6-6 and TRBJ1-1; D is uncertain. The V gene's germline CDR1 is MNHNY and CDR2 SVGAGI (reference sequence). The CDR3 is 15 residues long. V was trimmed by 2 bases and J by 2 bases, leaving 12 bases between them. CDR3 sequence: CASSYPFTGNTEAFF. CDR3 DNA sequence: TGTGCCAGCAGTTACCCCTTTACGGGCAACACTGAAGCTTTCTTT.

This clonotype was counted between two and nine times. J is TRBJ1-2 and V is TRBV28; no reliable D call. The CDR3 extends over 15 amino acids. The V gene lost 4 bases and the J gene lost 0 bases, with 12 bases spanning the gap. The V gene's germline CDR1 is MDHEN and CDR2 SYDVKM. CDR3 amino acids: CASSSYTPANYGYTF. As DNA, the CDR3 is TGTGCCAGCAGTTCCTATACTCCGGCTAACTATGGCTACACCTTC.

There are many counts of this clonotype. The V gene is TRBV29-1, the J gene TRBJ2-1; D remains ambiguous. Looked up from germline, CDR1 is SQVTM and CDR2 is ANQGSEA. The CDR3 extends over 13 amino acids. Trimming cost V 7 bases and J 0 bases, with 10 bases left between them. The chain's CDR3 is CSASDSSYNEQFF. The CDR3 nucleotides read TGCAGCGCAAGCGATAGCTCCTACAATGAGCAGTTCTTC.

Ten or more counts support this clonotype. This chain uses TRBV7-9 with TRBJ1-1; the D gene is possibly TRBD1 (6 bases). In germline, CDR1 is SEHNR, CDR2 FQNEAQ (reference sequence). Deletions cut 6 bases from V and 1 base from J, with 12 bases between. This CDR3 has 14 amino acids. The CDR3 loop is CASREGGGNTEAFF. The CDR3 DNA is TGTGCCAGCAGGGAGGGGGGAGGGAACACTGAAGCTTTCTTT.

The genes are TRBV6-5 and TRBJ2-3; 9 bases are shared with TRBD1. Germline CDR1 and CDR2: MNHEY and SVGAGI. CDR3 length: 15 residues. J gave up 4 bases and V 5 bases, and 7 bases lay outside the gene matches. The CDR3: CASSTTGGMADTQYF. Written as DNA, the CDR3 is TGTGCCAGCAGTACCACAGGGGGCATGGCAGATACGCAGTATTTT.

Remarks on this clonotype: One end of the junction fails to match germline, which may point to a read error. The chain joins TRBV14 to TRBJ2-3, with D tentatively TRBD2 (5 bases). The CDR3 has 14 amino acids. Germline CDR1 is SGHDN and CDR2 is FVKESK. The CDR3 DNA is TGTGCCAGCAGCCAAGTTCCTAGCAGAGATACGCAGTATTTT. Its translation is CASSQVPSRDTQYF.